This T cell receptor (beta chain) derives from a study of blood T cell repertoires in COVID-19. Study background: Acute and convalescent COVID-19 specimens originated in the United States, Italy and Spain. T cells, B-cell-depleted T cells, or PBMCs provided the cDNA or gDNA that served as material.

In the original workflow: For nucleated cells, counts were estimated from reference gene primer amplification. Libraries were prepared by immunoSEQ multiplex PCR; TCRdb keeps only in-frame clonotypes and omits some of them. V and J calls and clone size are those listed in that table; D and trimming were worked out from the DNA. Of nearly 250,000 clones detected, almost 85% appear once; the ten largest clones hold 1.9%. The material sequenced was peripheral blood. The sequence derives from a woman older than 75 with acute or convalescent COVID-19.

CDR3 nucleotide sequence: TGCGCCAGCAGCCTACAGACAGGGGCTACCGGGGAGCTGTTTTTT. This translates into CASSLQTGATGELFF. This chain links TRBV4-3 with TRBJ2-2; 8 bases line up with TRBD1. Germline values: CDR1 LGHNA, CDR2 YSLEER. With V trimmed by 4 bases and J by 5 bases, 6 bases remained unmatched. This CDR3 is built from 15 residues.